The 30 T cell receptor beta chains reported below all come from one sample, sequenced in a study of neurological immune-mediated disorders. Time point in this sample: longitudinal time-point 3. TCRdb redid the calling of the 5' RACE reads with MiXCR, one entry per CDR3 protein. Of approximately 47,000 distinct CDR3 sequences in the sample, about an eighth were seen once. Sequencing was performed on PBMCs. The receptors shown here come from a male donor with HTLV-1-associated myelopathy (HAM/TSP).

This clonotype is medium-sized by share. The chain combines TRBV7-2 with TRBJ1-2; 7 nucleotides match TRBD1. V lost 7 bases to trimming and J lost 0 bases; unmatched junction nucleotides: 20. Germline V gene lookup returns CDR1 SGHTA and CDR2 FQGNSA. The CDR3 has 19 amino acids. The CDR3 sequence is CASTSTNPGTVSSNYGYTF. The CDR3 bases are TGTGCCAGCACTTCCACCAACCCCGGGACAGTATCCTCTAACTATGGCTACACCTTC.

Ten or more counts support this clonotype. The chain recombines TRBV6-2 or TRBV6-3 with TRBJ1-5, with D unclear. V was clipped by 6 bases and J by 4 bases, with 13 bases between them. The germline V gene has CDR1 MNHEY and CDR2 SVGEGT. The CDR3 extends over 14 amino acids. The CDR3 loop is CASREPGPNQPQHF. CDR3 nucleotide sequence: TGTGCCAGCAGAGAACCGGGCCCTAATCAGCCCCAGCATTTT.

This clonotype was observed at least ten times. The genes are TRBV7-2 and TRBJ2-7; D remains ambiguous. CDR3 length equals 13 residues. Deletions cut 0 bases from V and 3 bases from J, with 6 bases between. Per the germline V gene, CDR1 is SGHTA and CDR2 is FQGNSA. The CDR3 region has the DNA TGTGCCAGCAGCTTAGCGAGGCGCTACGAGCAGTACTTC. It codes for CASSLARRYEQYF.

This clonotype was seen at least ten times. The chain carries TRBV5-1 and TRBJ1-2; TRBD1 agrees at 7 bases. The V segment lost 4 bases and the J segment 4 bases; nucleotides outside the gene matches: 4. This CDR3 comprises 13 residues. Looked up from germline, CDR1 is SGHRS and CDR2 is YFSETQ. Here the CDR3 reads CASSLRDSYGYTF. The CDR3 DNA sequence: TGCGCCAGCAGCCTCCGGGACAGCTATGGCTACACCTTC.

This clonotype has at least ten counts. The chain links TRBV6-5 to TRBJ2-2, with 11 bases lining up with TRBD1. V shed 6 bases, J shed 7 bases, and the junction held 7 bases outside the gene matches. Germline CDR1 and CDR2: MNHEY and SVGAGI. This CDR3 has 15 residues. This CDR3 reads CASRRGQGAGGELFF. CDR3 bases: TGTGCCAGCAGACGCGGACAGGGGGCCGGCGGGGAGCTGTTTTTT.

There are many counts of this clonotype. The chain has TRBV7-9 and TRBJ2-6; D unclear. Germline CDR1 and CDR2: SEHNR and FQNEAQ (reference sequence). This CDR3 has 16 amino acids. V was shortened by 2 bases and J by 0 bases, with 8 bases between the two germline ends. The CDR3 spells CASSLQKSSGANVLTF. The CDR3 DNA sequence: TGTGCCAGCAGCTTACAGAAAAGCTCTGGGGCCAACGTCCTGACTTTC.

This clonotype was counted at least ten times. The chain carries TRBV5-1 and TRBJ2-7, with 10 bases lining up with TRBD2. The V gene end was trimmed by 5 bases and the J gene end by 0 bases; junction bases not matched to a gene: 8. Per germline, CDR1 SGHRS and CDR2 YFSETQ. The CDR3 runs to 16 residues. The CDR3 coding sequence is TGCGCCAGCAGTACGAATAGCGGGGGGTTCTCCTACGAGCAGTACTTC. The encoded protein is CASSTNSGGFSYEQYF. Full variable domain (missing parts from reference TRBV5-1 and TRBJ2-7): KAGVTQTPRYLIKTRGQQVTLSCSPISGHRSVSWYQQTPGQGLQFLFEYFSETQRNKGNFPGRFSGRQFSNSRSEMNVSTLELGDSALYLCASSTNSGGFSYEQYFGPGTRLTVT.

This clonotype was detected many times. This chain links TRBV20-1 with TRBJ1-1; 8 bases are a match to TRBD1. The V gene end was trimmed by 2 bases and the J gene end by 1 base; junction bases not matched to a gene: 6. This CDR3 has 15 amino acids. Germline loops: CDR1 DFQATT, CDR2 SNEGSKA (reference sequence). CDR3 nucleotides: TGCAGTGCTAGACGTCCGACAGGGGCGAACACTGAAGCTTTCTTT. This translates into CSARRPTGANTEAFF.

This clonotype appeared many times. The chain combines TRBV5-5 with TRBJ1-1; 9 nucleotides agree with TRBD1. V was pared by 4 bases and J by 0 bases, with 7 bases of the junction left unmatched. The germline CDR1 and CDR2 sequences are SGHKS and YYEKEE (reference sequence). The CDR3 has 16 amino acids. CDR3: CASSLTGQGLNTEAFF. The CDR3, as DNA: TGTGCCAGCAGCCTAACCGGACAGGGGCTGAACACTGAAGCTTTCTTT.

This clonotype occurred many times. V gene TRBV2 combines with J gene TRBJ1-5; D may be TRBD1 (5 bases). Trimming stripped 6 bases from V and 1 base from J, with 13 bases between. The germline gives CDR1 SNHLY, CDR2 FYNNEI. CDR3 length: 15 residues. The CDR3 bases are TGTGCCAGCAGGCCTTGGGGGACGAGCAATCAGCCCCAGCATTTT. It is translated as CASRPWGTSNQPQHF. The entire variable domain, with the rest obtained from reference TRBV2 and TRBJ1-5, is as follows: EPEVTQTPSHQVTQMGQEVILRCVPISNHLYFYWYRQILGQKVEFLVSFYNNEISEKSEIFDDQFSVERPDGSNFTLKIRSTKLEDSAMYFCASRPWGTSNQPQHFGDGTRLSIL.

This clonotype was picked up many times. The rearrangement uses TRBV7-9 and TRBJ1-1; 9 nucleotides line up with TRBD1. Germline CDR1 reads SEHNR; CDR2 reads FQNEAQ (reference sequence). J gave up 3 bases and V 5 bases, and 4 bases lay outside the gene matches. CDR3 length equals 14 residues. CDR3 loop: CASSHRTGDTEAFF. The CDR3 DNA reads as TGTGCCAGCAGCCACAGGACAGGGGACACTGAAGCTTTCTTT.

This clonotype was observed at least ten times. The V gene is TRBV23-1, the J gene TRBJ2-7, with unresolved D. TRBV23-1 is labeled an ORF, and its function is uncertain. The CDR3 contains 13 residues. V was clipped by 0 bases and J by 1 base, with 4 bases between them. CDR3 coding DNA: TGCGCCAGCAGTCAATCTGGGTCCTACGAGCAGTACTTC. Translation: CASSQSGSYEQYF.

Many counts were recorded for this clonotype. This chain uses TRBV5-1 with TRBJ2-1; D not resolved. The CDR3 runs to 14 residues. Trimming took off 2 bases at V and 1 base at J, with 7 bases between the two ends. Germline CDR1 SGHRS, CDR2 YFSETQ. In DNA form, the CDR3 reads TGCGCCAGCAGCTTAGCAGCGTCCTACAATGAGCAGTTCTTC. It encodes CASSLAASYNEQFF.

V usage is TRBV20-1 and J usage is TRBJ2-6; 7 bases match TRBD1. This CDR3 contains 17 residues. CDR1 is DFQATT and CDR2 is SNEGSKA in the germline V gene (reference sequence). Trimming took 5 bases from V and 9 from J; bases not matched to a gene: 19. CDR3 amino acids: CSAGTTGKSSGDNVLTF. In DNA, the CDR3 is TGCAGTGCTGGGACGACAGGGAAGAGCTCTGGAGACAACGTCCTGACTTTC.

At least ten counts were recorded for this clonotype. The J gene is TRBJ2-3, the V gene TRBV5-1; weak D call: TRBD1 (6 bases). Germline assignment: CDR1 SGHRS and CDR2 YFSETQ. This CDR3 contains 14 residues. Trimming took off 4 bases at V and 2 bases at J, with 11 bases between the two ends. This CDR3 reads CASSLGQHTDTQYF. The CDR3 DNA reads TGCGCCAGCAGCCTAGGACAGCACACAGATACGCAGTATTTT.

Many counts were recorded for this clonotype. This chain links TRBV6-2 or TRBV6-3 with TRBJ2-7; 7 nucleotides line up with TRBD1. The CDR3 consists of 14 residues. The V gene end was trimmed by 4 bases and the J gene end by 1 base; junction bases not matched to a gene: 4. Germline values: CDR1 MNHEY, CDR2 SVGEGT. As DNA, the CDR3 is TGTGCCAGCAGTTTCGGACAGGTTTCCTACGAGCAGTACTTC. It codes for CASSFGQVSYEQYF.

In this sample, this clonotype turned up many times. V is TRBV11-2 and J is TRBJ2-6; 7 bases agree with TRBD1. There are 16 residues in the CDR3. CDR1 SGHAT and CDR2 FQNNGV come from the germline V gene. V trimming: 5 bases; J trimming: 2 bases; junction bases outside the gene matches: 6. CDR3 amino acids: CASSNLDRAGANVLTF. In nucleotides, the CDR3 is TGTGCCAGCAGCAACCTAGACAGGGCTGGGGCCAACGTCCTGACTTTC.

This clonotype was counted many times. The V and J genes are TRBV7-8 and TRBJ2-7; 8 nucleotides match TRBD2. The trim removed 2 bases at V and 5 bases at J, leaving 5 bases unmatched. The CDR3 has 14 residues. Germline V lookup: CDR1 SGHVS, CDR2 FQNEAQ. CDR3 nucleotide sequence: TGTGCCAGCAGCTTATACGGGGGGGTCGACGAGCAGTACTTC. Its protein is CASSLYGGVDEQYF.

This clonotype was observed at least ten times. This chain uses TRBV19 with TRBJ1-5; tentatively, D is TRBD1 (5 bases). V was clipped by 6 bases and J by 10 bases, with 19 bases between them. The CDR3 contains 14 residues. Germline V lookup: CDR1 LNHDA, CDR2 SQIVND (reference sequence). CDR3 in DNA: TGTGCCAGTAGGTCTACAGGACTGGGTCAACCCCAGCATTTT. Translating gives CASRSTGLGQPQHF. Combining the CDR3 with reference TRBV19 and TRBJ1-5 gives the whole variable domain DGGITQSPKYLFRKEGQNVTLSCEQNLNHDAMYWYRQDPGQGLRLIYYSQIVNDFQKGDIAEGYSVSREKKESFPLTVTSAQKNPTAFYLCASRSTGLGQPQHFGDGTRLSIL.

With regard to this clonotype: The conserved phenylalanine or tryptophan normally closing the CDR3 is absent here, so this likely arose from a read error. The limits of the CDR3 on the DNA are not certain, so only TCRdb's listed CDR3 is given. The V call is TRBV12-3 or TRBV12-4, the J call TRBJ2-7; the table's D call TRBD2 went unverified against the DNA. The CDR3 comprises 16 residues, both ends counted. The CDR3 protein is CASSLTPEVRPYEQNL.

This clonotype was found many times. The chain uses TRBV7-2 and TRBJ1-5; 9 bases are shared with TRBD1. The J segment lost 4 bases and the V segment lost 3 bases, leaving 10 bases of the junction unmatched. CDR3 length equals 17 residues. CDR1 is SGHTA and CDR2 is FQGNSA in the germline V gene. CDR3 sequence (DNA): TGTGCCAGCAGCTTCAGATCCGGGACAGGGTCAAATCAGCCCCAGCATTTT. This gives the protein CASSFRSGTGSNQPQHF.

The table lists this clonotype with many counts. The chain uses TRBV5-1 and TRBJ2-1; 12 nucleotides align to TRBD2. This CDR3 is 17 amino acids long. From germline, CDR1 is SGHRS and CDR2 YFSETQ. V shed 1 base and J 3 bases; nucleotides not matched to a gene: 5. CDR3 amino acids: CASSLPRLAGDYNEQFF. In DNA form, the CDR3 reads TGCGCCAGCAGCTTGCCCCGACTAGCGGGGGACTACAATGAGCAGTTCTTC.

The rearrangement links TRBV12-3 or TRBV12-4 to TRBJ1-5; D is ambiguous. The CDR3 is 14 residues long. The V gene lost 6 bases and the J gene lost 7 bases, with 16 bases spanning the gap. This chain's CDR3 is CASSRASQRQPQHF. DNA of the CDR3: TGTGCCAGCAGCCGGGCCTCACAGAGGCAGCCCCAGCATTTT.

This clonotype appeared many times. The chain employs TRBV25-1 and TRBJ2-2; D ambiguous. The V and J ends lost 3 bases and 0 bases respectively, with 5 bases between them. The CDR3 totals 14 residues. CDR1 is MGHDK, CDR2 SYGVNS, per germline. CDR3 nucleotides: TGTGCCAGCAGTGAGATCGCGAACACCGGGGAGCTGTTTTTT. Translating gives CASSEIANTGELFF.

Turning to this clonotype: A single base separates this from a much larger clone, so it may be a read error. The J gene is TRBJ2-3, the V gene TRBV28; D remains ambiguous. Germline loops: CDR1 MDHEN, CDR2 SYDVKM. This CDR3 comprises 11 residues. V was cut by 3 bases and J by 4 bases, with 2 bases left in between. CDR3 coding DNA: TGTGCCAGCAGTTTGGCAGATACGCAGTATTTT. Translating it yields CASSLADTQYF.

On this clonotype itself: The CDR3 carries no conserved terminal phenylalanine or tryptophan, so it likely arises from a read error. The chain combines TRBV29-1 with TRBJ1-1; D possibly corresponds to TRBD1 (5 bases). The CDR3 extends over 14 amino acids. Germline assignment: CDR1 SQVTM and CDR2 ANQGSEA. Trimming removed 4 bases at V and 4 bases at J, with 16 bases between. The CDR3 bases are TGCAGCGTTGTCACCCACCTAAGGGGCACTGAAGCTTTCCTT. Protein: CSVVTHLRGTEAFL.

This clonotype has a count of ten or more. The chain links TRBV5-6 to TRBJ2-2; D is ambiguous. Germline CDR1 and CDR2: SGHDT and YYEEEE. The CDR3 has 13 residues. V shed 4 bases and J shed 6 bases, with 10 bases lying between them. The CDR3 DNA reads as TGTGCCAGCAGCCAAGCCCCGCCCGGGGAGCTGTTTTTT. Translation gives CASSQAPPGELFF.

This clonotype was seen ten or more times. This CDR3 is missing its conserved last phenylalanine or tryptophan, likely due to a read error. It is unclear where the CDR3 begins or ends on the DNA, so no DNA is shown, and the CDR3 is as TCRdb lists it. The chain links TRBV6-1 to TRBJ2-4; the D call in the table, TRBD2, was not verified against the DNA. The CDR3 has 11 residues if both end residues are counted. The germline CDR1 and CDR2 sequences are MNHNS and SASEGT. The chain's CDR3 is CASSEGRRMGL.

This clonotype appeared many times. The rearrangement uses TRBV6-1 and TRBJ1-1, with 7 bases matching TRBD1. The CDR3 totals 14 residues. CDR1 and CDR2 (germline): MNHNS, SASEGT. The J segment lost 4 bases and the V segment lost 3 bases, leaving 5 bases of the junction unmatched. CDR3 DNA sequence: TGTGCCAGCAGTGACAGGGGGGACGGCACTGAAGCTTTCTTT. This encodes CASSDRGDGTEAFF.

A word on this clonotype: A read error may be the cause here, since a much bigger clone is one base away. This rearrangement joins TRBV5-6 to TRBJ2-2; the match to TRBD2 covers 13 bases. CDR1 SGHDT and CDR2 YYEEEE come from the germline V gene. The CDR3 has 16 amino acids. The CDR3 DNA is TGTTCCAGCAGCTGGAGACTAGCGGGGGGAACCGGGGAGCTGTTTTTT. It yields the protein CSSSWRLAGGTGELFF.